The source of this TCR beta chain is a study of radiotherapy plus CTLA-4 blockade in lung cancer. On the study more broadly: Objective responses were documented in roughly 20% of patients, with disease control in roughly 33%. General study points: TCR clones of tumor origin grew in blood after radiotherapy plus ipilimumab.

Profiled with immunoSEQ multiplex PCR; TCRdb holds only in-frame clones, not every one. This table holds about 41,000 clones, about 72% found once. As to this clone: What it binds is unknown.

V was pared by 5 bases and J by 3 bases, with 10 bases between. This CDR3 is 13 amino acids long. Germline V lookup: CDR1 SGHAT, CDR2 FQNNGV. The specimen was peripheral blood, collected from a patient treated with radiotherapy plus ipilimumab. V usage is TRBV11-2 and J usage is TRBJ1-1; no definite D call. The source is a human donor with non-small cell lung cancer who had stable disease on radiotherapy plus ipilimumab. The CDR3 DNA sequence: TGTGCCAGCAGCCTCGTGGAGTACACTGAAGCTTTCTTT. Translation gives CASSLVEYTEAFF. Variable domain in full (rest from reference TRBV11-2 and TRBJ1-1): EAGVAQSPRYKIIEKRQSVAFWCNPISGHATLYWYQQILGQGPKLLIQFQNNGVVDDSQLPKDRFSAERLKGVDSTLKIQPAKLEDSAVYLCASSLVEYTEAFFGQGTRLTVV.